These 20 T cell receptor beta chains came from one sample sequenced in a study of T-cell memory formation after mild COVID-19. TCRdb called the 5' RACE reads again in MiXCR, with one record for every CDR3 protein. Counted here are about 140,000 distinct CDR3 sequences, 13% to 15% occurring once; the ten biggest clones make up 28%. Sequences were obtained from PBMCs or a T cell subset sorted from them (not recorded which). The source of these receptors is an adult woman who had mild COVID-19 (a few samples of this study predate the infection). Cell type and time point are not known.

The table lists this clonotype with many counts. This sequence joins TRBV12-5 and TRBJ1-3; 8 bases line up with TRBD1. The length of the CDR3 is 15 residues. V trimming: 3 bases; J trimming: 0 bases; junction bases outside the gene matches: 1. Germline-derived CDR1 and CDR2 are LGHNT and FRNRAP. The CDR3 DNA follows: TGTGCTAGTGGTTTTACAGGGGGCTCTGGAAACACCATATATTTT. It codes for CASGFTGGSGNTIYF. The complete variable domain, with remaining parts taken from reference TRBV12-5 and TRBJ1-3, reads DARVTQTPRHKVTEMGQEVTMRCQPILGHNTVFWYRQTMMQGLELLAYFRNRAPLDDSGMPKDRFSAEMPDATLATLKIQPSEPRDSAVYFCASGFTGGSGNTIYFGEGSWLTVV.

In this sample, this clonotype turned up a few times. The chain has TRBV6-7 and TRBJ1-6; D uncertain. TRBV6-7 is an open reading frame, and its role is uncertain. V was pared by 4 bases and J by 7 bases, with 17 bases between. The CDR3 runs to 16 residues. CDR3 coding DNA: TGTGCCAGCAGTTTGCTAGGGCGTATAGCCAATTCACCCCTCCACTTT. It is translated as CASSLLGRIANSPLHF.

This chain joins TRBV7-9 and TRBJ1-1; TRBD1 aligns across 7 bases. The CDR3 covers 15 residues. Germline lookup yields CDR1 SEHNR and CDR2 FQNEAQ (reference sequence). The ends lost 3 bases at V and 5 bases at J; junction bases unmatched: 9. CDR3 nucleotides: TGTGCCAGCAGCTTGAGAGGGGGCCCGGAAACTGAAGCTTTCTTT. Its translation is CASSLRGGPETEAFF.

The chain carries TRBV4-3 and TRBJ2-7; a possible D gene is TRBD1 (6 bases). V gave up 1 base and J gave up 5 bases, with 12 bases separating them. The CDR3 runs to 14 residues. CDR1 and CDR2 from the germline V gene are LGHNA and YSLEER. CDR3 in amino acids: CASSQGTADHEQYF. The CDR3 DNA follows: TGCGCCAGCAGCCAAGGGACAGCCGACCACGAGCAGTACTTC.

V is TRBV29-1 and J is TRBJ2-7, with a possible D match to TRBD1 (7 bases). This CDR3 is 17 amino acids long. Germline CDR1 and CDR2: SQVTM and ANQGSEA. The V gene lost 3 bases and the J gene lost 4 bases, with 25 bases spanning the gap. The CDR3 DNA reads TGCAGCGTTGATGGGGGGACAGACAAGCCCAGTTCTTACGAGCAGTACTTC. Its translation is CSVDGGTDKPSSYEQYF.

In this sample, this clonotype turned up a few times. This sequence joins TRBV5-1 and TRBJ1-1; no clear D. The V gene lost 3 bases and the J gene lost 6 bases, with 12 bases spanning the gap. Per the germline V gene, CDR1 is SGHRS and CDR2 is YFSETQ. The CDR3 consists of 13 residues. CDR3 DNA sequence: TGCGCCAGCAGCTCGCCCCCGGCGGCTGAAGCTTTCTTT. Protein: CASSSPPAAEAFF.

This clonotype was detected only a few times. The chain employs TRBV11-3 and TRBJ2-3, with TRBD2 identical over 8 bases. Trimming took 6 bases from V and 3 from J; bases not matched to a gene: 14. CDR3 length: 17 amino acids. Germline lookup yields CDR1 SGHNT and CDR2 YENEEA. CDR3 sequence: CASSPPGGREVTDTQYF. The CDR3 nucleotides read TGTGCCAGCAGTCCCCCCGGCGGGCGGGAGGTGACAGATACGCAGTATTTT.

This clonotype has more than one count but fewer than ten. The CDR3, as DNA: TGTGCCAGTAGTAGGGCTAGCGGGAGCGGTGAGCAGTTCTTC. This translates into CASSRASGSGEQFF. This chain uses TRBV19 with TRBJ2-1; 10 bases agree with TRBD2. This CDR3 comprises 14 residues. CDR1 is LNHDA and CDR2 is SQIVND in the germline V gene (reference sequence). The junction had 6 bases not matched to a gene; V was cut back by 4 bases and J by 9 bases.

This clonotype was found a few times. The chain uses TRBV5-5 and TRBJ1-1; unclear D gene. Per the germline V gene, CDR1 is SGHKS and CDR2 is YYEKEE (reference sequence). V was shortened by 4 bases and J by 0 bases, with 16 bases between the two germline ends. This CDR3 comprises 16 residues. CDR3 region: CASSPSELIMNTEAFF. CDR3 sequence (DNA): TGTGCCAGCAGCCCGTCCGAGCTTATCATGAACACTGAAGCTTTCTTT.

The chain uses TRBV6-2 or TRBV6-3 and TRBJ2-1, with D maybe TRBD2 (5 bases). The CDR3 loop spans 16 amino acids. Germline V gives CDR1 MNHEY, CDR2 SVGEGT. V lost 2 bases and J 0 bases, leaving 11 bases between the germline ends. In DNA form, the CDR3 reads TGTGCCAGCAGTTACAGGACTCCTAGCTCCTACAATGAGCAGTTCTTC. Translation gives CASSYRTPSSYNEQFF.

This clonotype was counted at least ten times. The CDR3 region has the DNA TGTGCCAGCAGTTTAAGTGTGGCCAGGTACGAGCAGTACTTC. Its protein is CASSLSVARYEQYF. The chain is built from TRBV12-3 or TRBV12-4 and TRBJ2-7; D remains unclear. V was shortened by 2 bases and J by 4 bases, with 12 bases between the two germline ends. This CDR3 is built from 14 residues.

This clonotype appeared a few times. The chain employs TRBV6-6 and TRBJ2-5, with 10 bases lining up with TRBD1. V was clipped by 8 bases and J by 5 bases; unmatched bases: 8. Germline CDR1 is MNHNY and CDR2 is SVGAGI (reference sequence). There are 14 residues in the CDR3. Written as DNA, the CDR3 is TGTGCCAGCGAAAGGACAGGGGGTTTGGAGACCCAGTACTTC. Translated: CASERTGGLETQYF.

CDR3 protein: CASSVFGGNQETQYF. For the CDR3, the DNA is TGTGCCAGCAGCGTATTCGGCGGGAACCAAGAGACCCAGTACTTC. The chain links TRBV9 to TRBJ2-5; a weak D match, TRBD2 (6 bases). Germline values: CDR1 SGDLS, CDR2 YYNGEE. The V gene lost 1 base and the J gene lost 0 bases, with 10 bases spanning the gap. This CDR3 has 15 amino acids.

This clonotype was observed a few times. The V and J genes are TRBV6-2 or TRBV6-3 and TRBJ2-7, with 10 nucleotides matching TRBD2. The CDR3 contains 16 residues. The germline CDR1 and CDR2 sequences are MNHEY and SVGEGT. Losses at the gene ends were 5 bases for V and 0 bases for J; bases not matched to a gene: 7. The CDR3, as DNA: TGTGCCAGCAGTAGGGCCGGGACTAGCGCCTCCTACGAGCAGTACTTC. It is translated as CASSRAGTSASYEQYF.

Only a few counts were recorded for this clonotype. The chain recombines TRBV7-6 with TRBJ2-3; 8 bases match TRBD2. J lost 0 bases, V lost 3 bases, and 11 bases had no gene match. This CDR3 is built from 18 residues. CDR1 and CDR2 (germline): SGHVS, FNYEAQ. The CDR3 region has the DNA TGTGCCAGCAGCTTCACTAGCGGACTCGGTCTTAGCACAGATACGCAGTATTTT. Translation: CASSFTSGLGLSTDTQYF. The full variable domain, completed using reference TRBV7-6 and TRBJ2-3, is GAGVSQSPRYKVTKRGQDVALRCDPISGHVSLYWYRQALGQGPEFLTYFNYEAQQDKSGLPNDRFSAERPEGSISTLTIQRTEQRDSAMYRCASSFTSGLGLSTDTQYFGPGTRLTVL.

The V and J genes are TRBV6-2 or TRBV6-3 and TRBJ2-1; TRBD1 matches at 8 bases. Germline values: CDR1 MNHEY, CDR2 SVGEGT. V trimming: 0 bases; J trimming: 4 bases; junction bases outside the gene matches: 5. The CDR3 sequence is 16 residues long. For the CDR3, the DNA is TGTGCCAGCAGTTACTCGACAGGGGTTGGGTACAATGAGCAGTTCTTC. It translates to CASSYSTGVGYNEQFF.

This clonotype has only a few counts. This chain joins TRBV12-3 or TRBV12-4 and TRBJ2-5, with TRBD1 matching 8 bases. The CDR3 spans 15 residues. V trimming: 3 bases; J trimming: 1 base; junction bases outside the gene matches: 4. For the CDR3, the DNA is TGTGCCAGCAGTTTTACAGGGGGTATCCAAGAGACCCAGTACTTC. Amino acids: CASSFTGGIQETQYF.

A few counts support this clonotype. The J gene is TRBJ2-2, the V gene TRBV5-4; TRBD2 is a possible D gene (5 bases). Trimming took off 4 bases at V and 8 bases at J, with 9 bases between the two ends. The CDR3 sequence is 12 residues long. Germline loops: CDR1 SGHNT, CDR2 YYREEE (reference sequence). CDR3 nucleotides: TGTGCCAGCAGCAACGGACTGGGGGAGCTGTTTTTT. Translation: CASSNGLGELFF.

This clonotype occurred a few times. The J gene is TRBJ1-2, the V gene TRBV6-5; D possibly corresponds to TRBD1 (5 bases). This CDR3 region has 16 residues. V was trimmed by 5 bases and J by 2 bases, leaving 18 bases between them. CDR1 and CDR2 (germline): MNHEY, SVGAGI. The CDR3 sequence: CASSTASTDRNYGYTF. CDR3 nucleotides: TGTGCCAGCAGTACGGCCTCCACTGACAGAAACTATGGCTACACCTTC.

The chain links TRBV7-6 to TRBJ2-7; D unresolved. This CDR3 region has 13 residues. Germline V gene lookup returns CDR1 SGHVS and CDR2 FNYEAQ. V was cut by 4 bases and J by 2 bases, with 9 bases left in between. CDR3 coding DNA: TGTGCCAGCAGCTCGGACGGTGCCTACGAGCAGTACTTC. Residues: CASSSDGAYEQYF.